This paragraph reports one TCR beta chain. This sample is part of a study of blood T cell repertoires in COVID-19. As for the study in general: Both acute and convalescent COVID-19 samples were obtained from the United States, Italy and Spain.

Produced via immunoSEQ multiplex PCR; TCRdb's table is partial and in-frame only. The sample carries 250,000 to 300,000 clones, about 80% recorded once. This TCR derives from a man aged 25-45 years with acute COVID-19. Sequenced input: PBMCs or T cells enriched from blood (not recorded which).

The CDR3 region is CASSDGSSYNSPLHF. In DNA form, the CDR3 reads TGTGCCAGCAGTGATGGGAGCTCCTATAATTCACCCCTCCACTTT. The chain is built from TRBV6-1 and TRBJ1-6; unclear D gene. The germline gives CDR1 MNHNS, CDR2 SASEGT. V gave up 3 bases and J gave up 0 bases, with 6 bases separating them. CDR3 length: 15 residues.